The 26 T cell receptor beta chains given below trace back to one sample, sequenced in a study of blood T cell repertoires in COVID-19. The method was immunoSEQ multiplex PCR; TCRdb's version includes in-frame clones alone and lacks a portion of them. The sample includes roughly 300,000 clones, 87% of them seen just once. The specimen sequenced was PBMCs or T cells enriched from blood (not recorded which). These receptors were collected from a woman aged 25 to 39 who had recovered from COVID-19.

This clone came up once. The chain employs TRBV11-2 and TRBJ1-2; no clear D gene. The V gene lost 4 bases and the J gene lost 4 bases, with 7 bases spanning the gap. The CDR3 loop spans 12 amino acids. CDR1 is SGHAT, CDR2 FQNNGV, per germline. The CDR3, as DNA: TGTGCCAGCAGCTCAGAGAGCTATGGCTACACCTTC. This translates into CASSSESYGYTF.

The chain carries TRBV6-1 and TRBJ1-5, with D possibly matching TRBD1 (6 bases). Germline CDR1 is MNHNS and CDR2 is SASEGT. CDR3 length equals 15 residues. Between the trimmed V and J ends, which lost 1 base and 4 bases, there was a span of 11 bases. The CDR3 region has the DNA TGTGCCAGCAGTGAAGAATGGCAGGGGAATCAGCCCCAGCATTTT. This translates into CASSEEWQGNQPQHF.

The V and J genes are TRBV12-3 or TRBV12-4 and TRBJ1-4; a possible D gene is TRBD1 (6 bases). Trimming pared 5 bases from V and 6 bases from J, leaving 10 bases between. The length of the CDR3 is 13 residues. The CDR3 nucleotides are TGTGCCAGCAGTCCGCGACAGGATGAAAAACTGTTTTTT. The encoded protein is CASSPRQDEKLFF.

The rearrangement links TRBV19 to TRBJ1-4; 10 positions match TRBD1. The germline V gene encodes CDR1 LNHDA and CDR2 SQIVND (reference sequence). Trimming at V came to 3 bases and at J to 2 bases, leaving 3 bases not matched to a gene. CDR3 length: 16 amino acids. CDR3 sequence: CASSIGTGETNEKLFF. CDR3 DNA: TGTGCCAGTAGTATTGGGACAGGGGAGACTAATGAAAAACTGTTTTTT.

The chain recombines TRBV5-1 with TRBJ1-2; 7 positions match TRBD1. Per germline, CDR1 SGHRS and CDR2 YFSETQ. This CDR3 has 14 residues. The V and J ends lost 3 bases and 2 bases, in that order; junction bases with no gene match: 4. Written as DNA, the CDR3 is TGCGCCAGCAGCTGGGACAGCATAAACTATGGCTACACCTTC. Its protein product is CASSWDSINYGYTF.

The rearrangement links TRBV15 to TRBJ1-1; tentative D call: TRBD1 (5 bases). This CDR3 comprises 14 residues. Germline V gene lookup returns CDR1 LNHNV and CDR2 YYDKDF (reference sequence). V was shortened by 4 bases and J by 3 bases, with 12 bases between the two germline ends. The CDR3 loop is CATSKVGGDTEAFF. The CDR3 DNA follows: TGTGCCACCAGCAAGGTCGGGGGGGACACTGAAGCTTTCTTT.

This chain uses TRBV5-1 with TRBJ1-6; the D gene is possibly TRBD1 (6 bases). This CDR3 spans 14 amino acids. Germline loops: CDR1 SGHRS, CDR2 YFSETQ. The V end was cut by 4 bases, the J end by 7 bases, with 12 bases between. CDR3: CASSLTTGNSPLHF. The DNA of the CDR3 is TGCGCCAGCAGCCTTACCACAGGGAATTCACCCCTCCACTTT.

Here the CDR3 DNA reads TGTGCCAGCAGCGTAGAACAGGGGAGATCTGGAAACACCATATATTTT. Protein: CASSVEQGRSGNTIYF. This chain links TRBV9 with TRBJ1-3; 7 positions match TRBD1. The CDR3 totals 16 residues. With V trimmed by 0 bases and J by 1 base, 4 bases remained unmatched. Germline lookup yields CDR1 SGDLS and CDR2 YYNGEE.

The rearrangement uses TRBV9 and TRBJ2-1; D perhaps matches TRBD1 (6 bases). The CDR3 is 16 amino acids. CDR1 and CDR2 (germline): SGDLS, YYNGEE. Trimming pared 0 bases from V and 8 bases from J, leaving 18 bases between. The CDR3 DNA reads TGTGCCAGCAGCGTAGGTGTGGGGGCGAACCCAGATGAGCAGTTCTTC. Its protein product is CASSVGVGANPDEQFF.

The chain carries TRBV4-2 and TRBJ2-7, with a tentative D call TRBD1 (5 bases). Trimming removed 0 bases at V and 3 bases at J, with 12 bases between. This CDR3 spans 15 amino acids. Germline lookup yields CDR1 LGHNA and CDR2 YNFKEQ. CDR3 coding DNA: TGTGCCAGCAGCCAAGAAGCCGTTGGACACTACGAGCAGTACTTC. Amino acids: CASSQEAVGHYEQYF.

The chain links TRBV5-4 to TRBJ2-5; 7 bases agree with TRBD1. CDR3 length: 15 residues. V was pared by 4 bases and J by 1 base, with 7 bases of the junction left unmatched. Germline V CDR1 and CDR2: SGHNT, YYREEE (reference sequence). The CDR3 DNA reads as TGTGCCAGCAGCAATCAAAGGGACAGCCAAGAGACCCAGTACTTC. This sequence encodes CASSNQRDSQETQYF.

In this sample, this clone turned up once. One junction end disagrees with the germline gene, perhaps due to a read error. The J gene is TRBJ1-2, the V gene TRBV18; TRBD1 matches at 8 bases. The germline CDR1 and CDR2 sequences are KGHSH and LQKENI. This CDR3 is 14 amino acids long. The chain's CDR3 is CASSTGQGPYAYTF. The CDR3 DNA follows: TGTGCCAGCTCGACCGGACAGGGACCCTATGCCTACACCTTC.

This chain joins TRBV27 and TRBJ2-5; 7 nucleotides match TRBD1. This CDR3 has 16 amino acids. Trimming removed 6 bases from V and 1 base from J; junction bases left unmatched: 11. Germline V gene lookup returns CDR1 MNHEY and CDR2 SMNVEV (reference sequence). CDR3 in amino acids: CASSHHRTGAQETQYF. Here the CDR3 DNA reads TGTGCCAGCAGCCACCATCGGACAGGCGCCCAAGAGACCCAGTACTTC.

V gene TRBV7-9 combines with J gene TRBJ1-4; D not certain. Germline values: CDR1 SEHNR, CDR2 FQNEAQ (reference sequence). The CDR3 has 13 amino acids. Trimming removed 7 bases from V and 9 bases from J, with 15 bases in between. The CDR3 sequence is CASTSRWAQKLFF. CDR3 nucleotides: TGTGCCAGCACCTCCCGATGGGCCCAAAAACTGTTTTTT.

This sequence joins TRBV4-2 and TRBJ2-1, with 8 bases aligning to TRBD2. Germline V gives CDR1 LGHNA, CDR2 YNFKEQ. The CDR3 has 15 residues. After removal of 3 bases from V and 13 bases from J, the junction contained 14 bases not matched to a gene. In DNA form, the CDR3 reads TGTGCCAGCAGCCACACGGGGGGGCTTGATGCATCCCAGTTCTTC. Translation gives CASSHTGGLDASQFF.

The rearrangement uses TRBV9 and TRBJ1-1; the D gene is possibly TRBD1 (5 bases). Germline CDR1 SGDLS, CDR2 YYNGEE. Trimming removed 0 bases from V and 5 bases from J, with 17 bases in between. This CDR3 contains 16 residues. The CDR3 DNA follows: TGTGCCAGCAGCGTAGGGCCACGGGAGGGGAAGACTGAAGCTTTCTTT. It codes for CASSVGPREGKTEAFF.

This sequence joins TRBV29-1 and TRBJ1-5; 7 bases are shared with TRBD1. V was clipped by 7 bases and J by 5 bases; unmatched bases: 11. This CDR3 region has 14 residues. In germline, CDR1 is SQVTM, CDR2 ANQGSEA. In nucleotides, the CDR3 is TGCAGCGCCCCGACAGGGACGGACTATCAGCCCCAGCATTTT. Its translation is CSAPTGTDYQPQHF.

The chain combines TRBV5-4 with TRBJ1-2; TRBD1 agrees at 7 bases. The CDR3 runs 16 residues. The V and J ends lost 5 bases and 6 bases, in that order; junction bases with no gene match: 16. CDR1 SGHNT and CDR2 YYREEE come from the germline V gene (reference sequence). The DNA of the CDR3 is TGTGCCAGCAGAACTGCGGGACAGCCGGTGTGGGATGGCTACACCTTC. Its translation is CASRTAGQPVWDGYTF.

The V and J genes are TRBV2 and TRBJ2-7; D might be TRBD1 (5 bases). CDR3 length: 14 residues. Germline CDR1 reads SNHLY; CDR2 reads FYNNEI. Deletions cut 4 bases from V and 0 bases from J, with 10 bases between. CDR3: CASSAQGSSYEQYF. The CDR3 DNA sequence: TGTGCCAGCAGTGCCCAGGGAAGCTCCTACGAGCAGTACTTC. Complete variable domain (other parts from reference TRBV2 and TRBJ2-7): EPEVTQTPSHQVTQMGQEVILRCVPISNHLYFYWYRQILGQKVEFLVSFYNNEISEKSEIFDDQFSVERPDGSNFTLKIRSTKLEDSAMYFCASSAQGSSYEQYFGPGTRLTVT.

V gene TRBV7-9 combines with J gene TRBJ1-2; the D gene is possibly TRBD1 (6 bases). The germline V gene encodes CDR1 SEHNR and CDR2 FQNEAQ (reference sequence). The germline V and J ends were trimmed by 3 bases and 3 bases, with 11 bases remaining between them. The CDR3 contains 14 residues. In DNA form, the CDR3 reads TGTGCCAGCAGCTTTGGCAGGGGCGACTATGGCTACACCTTC. Protein: CASSFGRGDYGYTF.

The DNA for the CDR3 is TGTGCCAGCAGCCACACCGGGACAGGGGGCGGGGAGCAGTACTTC. Residues: CASSHTGTGGGEQYF. This sequence joins TRBV5-4 and TRBJ2-7, with 12 bases aligning to TRBD1. The CDR3 totals 15 residues. The V and J ends lost 4 bases and 7 bases, in that order; junction bases with no gene match: 9. Germline CDR1 is SGHNT and CDR2 is YYREEE (reference sequence).

The chain combines TRBV5-6 with TRBJ1-1, with 8 bases that match TRBD1. With V trimmed by 3 bases and J by 7 bases, 11 bases remained unmatched. The CDR3 is made up of 15 amino acids. CDR1 and CDR2 from the germline V gene are SGHDT and YYEEEE. The DNA for the CDR3 is TGTGCCAGCAGCTACGACAGGGGCTCTGGAGGTGAAGCTTTCTTT. The encoded protein is CASSYDRGSGGEAFF.

The rearrangement links TRBV9 to TRBJ2-4; 9 nucleotides match TRBD1. Germline assignment: CDR1 SGDLS and CDR2 YYNGEE. This CDR3 contains 14 residues. V lost 4 bases to trimming and J lost 8 bases; unmatched junction nucleotides: 7. The CDR3 is CASSPGQGNHIQYF. CDR3 bases: TGTGCCAGCAGCCCCGGACAGGGGAACCACATTCAGTACTTC.

The chain employs TRBV5-6 and TRBJ1-6, with 8 bases lining up with TRBD1. This CDR3 contains 16 residues. Germline-derived CDR1 and CDR2 are SGHDT and YYEEEE. V gave up 0 bases and J gave up 7 bases; unmatched junction bases: 6. The CDR3 nucleotides read TGTGCCAGCAGCTTGGCGGCTGGACAGGGAAATTCACCCCTCCACTTT. Residues: CASSLAAGQGNSPLHF.

This clone was detected only once. The CDR3 DNA reads TGTGCTAGTGGTTTGGGAGTGGGGCCCGACACTGAAGCTTTCTTT. Protein product: CASGLGVGPDTEAFF. V usage is TRBV12-5 and J usage is TRBJ1-1, with D possibly TRBD1 on 5 matching bases. The CDR3 sequence is 15 residues long. V was cut by 1 base and J by 3 bases, with 12 bases left in between. Germline V CDR1 and CDR2: LGHNT, FRNRAP.

V usage is TRBV6-1 and J usage is TRBJ1-1; D is unclear. This CDR3 is 14 amino acids long. Deletions cut 1 base from V and 2 bases from J, with 8 bases between. CDR1 and CDR2 (germline): MNHNS, SASEGT. CDR3 loop: CASSEVSVNTEAFF. CDR3 in DNA: TGTGCCAGCAGTGAAGTTTCAGTTAACACTGAAGCTTTCTTT.